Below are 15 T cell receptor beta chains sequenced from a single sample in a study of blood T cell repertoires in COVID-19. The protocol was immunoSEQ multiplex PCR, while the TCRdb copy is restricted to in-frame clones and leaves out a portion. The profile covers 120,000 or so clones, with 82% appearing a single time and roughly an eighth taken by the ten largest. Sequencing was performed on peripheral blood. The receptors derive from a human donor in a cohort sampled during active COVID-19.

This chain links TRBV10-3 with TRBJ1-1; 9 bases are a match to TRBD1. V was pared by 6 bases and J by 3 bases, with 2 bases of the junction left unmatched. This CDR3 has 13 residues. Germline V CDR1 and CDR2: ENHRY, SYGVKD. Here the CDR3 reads CAISRDRDTEAFF. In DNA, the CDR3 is TGTGCCATCAGCCGGGACAGGGACACTGAAGCTTTCTTT.

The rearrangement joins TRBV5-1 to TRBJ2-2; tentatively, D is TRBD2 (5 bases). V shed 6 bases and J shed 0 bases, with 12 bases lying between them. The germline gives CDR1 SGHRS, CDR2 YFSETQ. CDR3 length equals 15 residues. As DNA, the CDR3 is TGCGCCAGCACCCCGGACGGGACGAACACCGGGGAGCTGTTTTTT. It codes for CASTPDGTNTGELFF.

In DNA, the CDR3 is TGTGCCAGCATTAGCCAAGAGACCCAGTACTTC. This sequence encodes CASISQETQYF. The chain couples TRBV7-2 to TRBJ2-5; D gene ambiguous. This CDR3 has 11 residues. Germline values: CDR1 SGHTA, CDR2 FQGNSA. Trimming took off 7 bases at V and 1 base at J, with 4 bases between the two ends.

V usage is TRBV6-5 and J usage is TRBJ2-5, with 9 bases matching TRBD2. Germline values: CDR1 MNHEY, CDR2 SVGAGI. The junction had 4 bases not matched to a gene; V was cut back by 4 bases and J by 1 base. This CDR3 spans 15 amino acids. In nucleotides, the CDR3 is TGTGCCAGCAGTTCACAAGCGGGGGGCCAAGAGACCCAGTACTTC. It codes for CASSSQAGGQETQYF.

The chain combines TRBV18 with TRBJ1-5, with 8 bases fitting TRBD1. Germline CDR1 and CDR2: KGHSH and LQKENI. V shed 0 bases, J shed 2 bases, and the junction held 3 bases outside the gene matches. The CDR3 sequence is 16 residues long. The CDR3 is CASSPPGQGGNQPQHF. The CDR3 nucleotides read TGTGCCAGCTCACCACCCGGACAGGGAGGCAATCAGCCCCAGCATTTT.

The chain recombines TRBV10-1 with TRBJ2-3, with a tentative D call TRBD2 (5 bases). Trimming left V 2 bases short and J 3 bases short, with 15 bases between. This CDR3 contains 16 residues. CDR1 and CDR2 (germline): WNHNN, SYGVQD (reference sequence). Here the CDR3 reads CASSEPGGESTDTQYF. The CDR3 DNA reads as TGCGCCAGCAGTGAGCCTGGTGGGGAGTCGACAGATACGCAGTATTTT.

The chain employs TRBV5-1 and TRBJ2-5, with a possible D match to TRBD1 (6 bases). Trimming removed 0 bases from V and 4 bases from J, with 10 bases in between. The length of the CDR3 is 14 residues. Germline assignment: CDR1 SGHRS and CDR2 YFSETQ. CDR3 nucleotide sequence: TGCGCCAGCAGCTTGGTTCCAGGGGTAGAGACCCAGTACTTC. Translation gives CASSLVPGVETQYF.

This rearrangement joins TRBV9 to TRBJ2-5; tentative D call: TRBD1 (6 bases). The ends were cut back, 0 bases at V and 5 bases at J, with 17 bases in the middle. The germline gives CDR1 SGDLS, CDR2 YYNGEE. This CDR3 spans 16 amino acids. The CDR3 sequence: CASSVATGRGGETQYF. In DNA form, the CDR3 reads TGTGCCAGCAGCGTAGCTACGGGCAGGGGCGGGGAGACCCAGTACTTC.

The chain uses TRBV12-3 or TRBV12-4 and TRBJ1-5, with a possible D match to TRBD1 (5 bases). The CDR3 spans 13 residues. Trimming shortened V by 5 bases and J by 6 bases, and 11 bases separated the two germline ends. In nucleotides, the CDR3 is TGTGCCAGCAGTACAGGCACGGGTCAGCCCCAGCATTTT. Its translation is CASSTGTGQPQHF.

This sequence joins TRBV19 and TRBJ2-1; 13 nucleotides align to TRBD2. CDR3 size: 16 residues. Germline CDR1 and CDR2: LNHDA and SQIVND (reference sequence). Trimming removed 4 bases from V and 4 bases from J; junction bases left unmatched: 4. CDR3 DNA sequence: TGTGCCAGTAGTACCGGGACTAGCGGGGTGTACAATGAGCAGTTCTTC. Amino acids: CASSTGTSGVYNEQFF.

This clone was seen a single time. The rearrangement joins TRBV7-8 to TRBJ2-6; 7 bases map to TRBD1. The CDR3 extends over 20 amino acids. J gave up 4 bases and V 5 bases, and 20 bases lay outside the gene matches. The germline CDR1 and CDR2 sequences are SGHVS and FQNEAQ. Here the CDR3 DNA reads TGTGCCAGCAGCCCGCCCCCCGGGACAGTTTTTTACGCCGGGGCCAACGTCCTGACTTTC. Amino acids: CASSPPPGTVFYAGANVLTF.

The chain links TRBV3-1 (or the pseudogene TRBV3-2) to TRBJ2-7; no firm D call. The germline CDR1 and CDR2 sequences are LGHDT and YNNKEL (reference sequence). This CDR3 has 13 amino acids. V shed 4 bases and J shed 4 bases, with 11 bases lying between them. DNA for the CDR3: TGTGCCAGCAGCCCGCTCGGGTTTTACGAGCAGTACTTC. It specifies CASSPLGFYEQYF.

The CDR3 reads CSGEGDTDTQYF. CDR3 sequence (DNA): TGCAGCGGGGAGGGAGACACAGATACGCAGTATTTT. The gene calls are TRBV29-1 and TRBJ2-3; 7 nucleotides match TRBD2. Germline CDR1 reads SQVTM; CDR2 reads ANQGSEA. The CDR3 has 12 residues. The trim removed 7 bases at V and 2 bases at J, leaving 3 bases unmatched.

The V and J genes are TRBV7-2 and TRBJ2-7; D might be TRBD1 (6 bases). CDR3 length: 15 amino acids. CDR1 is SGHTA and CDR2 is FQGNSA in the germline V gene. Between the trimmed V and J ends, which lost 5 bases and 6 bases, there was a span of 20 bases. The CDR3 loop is CASSTPTGLRGEQYF. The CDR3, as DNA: TGTGCCAGCAGCACTCCAACAGGGCTTCGGGGCGAGCAGTACTTC. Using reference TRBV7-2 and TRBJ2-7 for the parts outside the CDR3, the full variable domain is GAGVSQSPSNKVTEKGKDVELRCDPISGHTALYWYRQSLGQGLEFLIYFQGNSAPDKSGLPSDRFSAERTGGSVSTLTIQRTQQEDSAVYLCASSTPTGLRGEQYFGPGTRLTVT.

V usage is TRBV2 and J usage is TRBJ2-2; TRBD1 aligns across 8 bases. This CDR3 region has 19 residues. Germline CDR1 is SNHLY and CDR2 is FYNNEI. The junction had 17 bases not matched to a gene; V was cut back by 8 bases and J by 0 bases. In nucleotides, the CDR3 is TGTGCCAGCTCATTGACCGACATGGACAGGGCGTCGAACACCGGGGAGCTGTTTTTT. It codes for CASSLTDMDRASNTGELFF. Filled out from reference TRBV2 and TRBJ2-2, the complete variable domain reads EPEVTQTPSHQVTQMGQEVILRCVPISNHLYFYWYRQILGQKVEFLVSFYNNEISEKSEIFDDQFSVERPDGSNFTLKIRSTKLEDSAMYFCASSLTDMDRASNTGELFFGEGSRLTVL.